This entry features one T cell receptor (beta chain) sequence. The antigen remains undetermined. A read error may produce the germline difference seen at one junction end. Germline V lookup: CDR1 SGHAT, CDR2 FQNNGV. The CDR3 spans 14 residues. This record comes from a study of Ad26.COV2.S vaccination and SARS-CoV-2 variants. Findings and limits, study-wide: Following vaccination, spike-specific CD8+ and CD4+ T cell responses reportedly exhibited substantial breadth. Recipients of either vaccine or placebo displayed similar breadth of non-spike TCRs.

Treatment defined: roughly 19 received Ad26.COV2.S at low or high dose, single or two shots; several received placebo; per-sample allocation not given. Sample collection was performed on day 63 after the first vaccine or placebo injection. Here immunoSEQ multiplex PCR was the method, and the copy in TCRdb shows in-frame clones only, minus some. The repertoire has 350,000 to 500,000 clones, less than 95% of them found once; the top ten carry roughly 3.9%. The TCR originated in a person between 18 and 60 years old who received the Ad26.COV2.S COVID-19 vaccine or a placebo. The rearrangement joins TRBV11-2 to TRBJ2-2; 10 positions match TRBD2. The source was peripheral blood, collected in a trial of Ad26.COV2.S vaccine versus placebo. CDR3 DNA sequence: TGTGCCAGCAGATTAGCGGGAGGTCCCGGGGAGCTGTTTTTT. Its translation is CASRLAGGPGELFF. Based on the CDR3 plus reference TRBV11-2 and TRBJ2-2, the full variable domain is EAGVAQSPRYKIIEKRQSVAFWCNPISGHATLYWYQQILGQGPKLLIQFQNNGVVDDSQLPKDRFSAERLKGVDSTLKIQPAKLEDSAVYLCASRLAGGPGELFFGEGSRLTVL.